This TCR beta chain derives from a study of early T cells in non-severe SARS-CoV-2 infection. Study-wide background: The study sequenced bulk RNA from unsorted whole blood, with chains unpaired.

This CDR3 has 15 residues. Germline assignment: CDR1 SGHTA and CDR2 FQGNSA. TCRdb passed the 5' RACE reads through MiXCR, listing each CDR3 protein once. The sample has about 50,000 distinct CDR3 sequences, 10% seen once. Points on this clonotype: Its specificity is unknown. One junction end does not reproduce the germline sequence, and a read error may be involved.

Study observations and caveats: Matching with VDJdb favored anti-spike CD8 responses (missing private and CD4 specificities).

This TCR was sampled from an adult who was a healthcare worker with PCR-confirmed SARS-CoV-2 infection or an uninfected control (not recorded which). The chain employs TRBV7-2 and TRBJ2-7; 13 nucleotides match TRBD2. Sequencing input: whole blood. This CDR3 reads CASSHPTSGRSSLPF. The CDR3 coding sequence is TGTGCCAGCAGTCACCCGACTAGCGGGAGGTCCAGTTTGCCCTTC. Combining the CDR3 with reference TRBV7-2 and TRBJ2-7 gives the whole variable domain GAGVSQSPSNKVTEKGKDVELRCDPISGHTALYWYRQSLGQGLEFLIYFQGNSAPDKSGLPSDRFSAERTGGSVSTLTIQRTQQEDSAVYLCASSHPTSGRSSLPFGPGTRLTVT.